This T cell receptor (beta chain) was sequenced during a study of breast tumors, draining lymph nodes, adjacent tissues. Points from the study as a whole: Findings are consistent with lymph node origin and intratumoral expansion of most tumor T cells. Compared with lymph nodes, tumors were less diverse; compared with nontumor tissue, more.

CDR1 and CDR2 (germline): SGHTA, FQGNSA. The CDR3 covers 13 residues. V was shortened by 5 bases and J by 10 bases, with 14 bases between the two germline ends. Axillary draining lymph nodes of breast cancer patients supplied the node samples. MiXCR, run by TCRdb on the multiplex PCR reads, gives a single entry per CDR3 protein. The sample yields some 170,000 distinct CDR3 sequences, 25% to 40% seen once. This clonotype was counted ten times or more. What it binds is not known. The rearrangement links TRBV7-2 to TRBJ2-2; D is undetermined. The sequence was obtained from a female donor with breast cancer. Some clones in this sample may be carry-over from other donors' samples. The sample consisted of axillary lymph node tissue. The CDR3 DNA sequence: TGTGCCAGCAGCCCGGGTTTTGGTGAGGAGCTGTTTTTT. It encodes CASSPGFGEELFF. Full variable domain (remainder filled in from reference TRBV7-2 and TRBJ2-2): GAGVSQSPSNKVTEKGKDVELRCDPISGHTALYWYRQSLGQGLEFLIYFQGNSAPDKSGLPSDRFSAERTGGSVSTLTIQRTQQEDSAVYLCASSPGFGEELFFGEGSRLTVL.